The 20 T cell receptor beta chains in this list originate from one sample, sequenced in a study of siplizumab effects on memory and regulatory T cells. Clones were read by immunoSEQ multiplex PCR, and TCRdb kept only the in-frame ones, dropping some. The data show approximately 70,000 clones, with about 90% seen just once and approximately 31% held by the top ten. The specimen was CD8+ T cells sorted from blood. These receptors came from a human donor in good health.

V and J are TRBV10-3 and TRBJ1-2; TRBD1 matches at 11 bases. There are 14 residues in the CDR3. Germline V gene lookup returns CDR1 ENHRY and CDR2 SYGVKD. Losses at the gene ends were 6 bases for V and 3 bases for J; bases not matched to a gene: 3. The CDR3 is CAISPGQGDYGYTF. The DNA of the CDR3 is TGTGCCATCAGCCCGGGACAGGGGGACTATGGCTACACCTTC.

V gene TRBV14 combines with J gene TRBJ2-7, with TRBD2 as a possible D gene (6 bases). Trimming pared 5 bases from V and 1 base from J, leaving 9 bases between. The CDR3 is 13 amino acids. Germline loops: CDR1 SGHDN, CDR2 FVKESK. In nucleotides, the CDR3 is TGTGCCAGCAGCGAGGGACTTTCCTACGAGCAGTACTTC. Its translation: CASSEGLSYEQYF.

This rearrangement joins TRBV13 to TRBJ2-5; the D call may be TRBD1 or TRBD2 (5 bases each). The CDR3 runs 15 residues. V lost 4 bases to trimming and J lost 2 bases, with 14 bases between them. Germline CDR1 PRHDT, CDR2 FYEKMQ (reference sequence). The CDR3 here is CASSWWDGAQETQYF. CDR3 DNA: TGTGCCAGCAGCTGGTGGGACGGGGCTCAAGAGACCCAGTACTTC.

CDR3: CASSYSSLAGVETQYF. The CDR3 DNA sequence: TGTGCCAGCAGTTACTCGAGCCTAGCGGGAGTAGAGACCCAGTACTTC. The chain recombines TRBV6-6 with TRBJ2-5; 10 bases match TRBD2. The germline gives CDR1 MNHNY, CDR2 SVGAGI (reference sequence). The CDR3 is 16 amino acids. J gave up 4 bases and V 0 bases, and 5 bases lay outside the gene matches.

The CDR3 reads CASSSLDEGIYEQYF. The CDR3 bases are TGTGCCAGCAGCTCATTGGACGAGGGGATCTACGAGCAGTACTTC. This rearrangement joins TRBV11-2 to TRBJ2-7, with D perhaps matching TRBD1 or TRBD2 (5 bases each). Germline V gene lookup returns CDR1 SGHAT and CDR2 FQNNGV. V shed 4 bases and J shed 3 bases, with 16 bases lying between them. This CDR3 is 15 amino acids long.

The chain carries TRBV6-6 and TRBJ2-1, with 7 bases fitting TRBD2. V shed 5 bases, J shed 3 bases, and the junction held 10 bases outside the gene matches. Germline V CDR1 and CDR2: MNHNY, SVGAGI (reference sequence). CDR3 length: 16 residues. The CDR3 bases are TGTGCCAGCAGTCTTTCGGCGGCTAGCGGCTACAATGAGCAGTTCTTC. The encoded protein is CASSLSAASGYNEQFF.

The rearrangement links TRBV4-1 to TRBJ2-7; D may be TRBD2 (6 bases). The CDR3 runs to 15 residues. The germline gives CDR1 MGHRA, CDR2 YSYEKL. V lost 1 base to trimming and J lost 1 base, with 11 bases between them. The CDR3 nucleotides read TGCGCCAGCAGCCAAGCGGGGACTGGGTCCTACGAGCAGTACTTC. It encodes CASSQAGTGSYEQYF.

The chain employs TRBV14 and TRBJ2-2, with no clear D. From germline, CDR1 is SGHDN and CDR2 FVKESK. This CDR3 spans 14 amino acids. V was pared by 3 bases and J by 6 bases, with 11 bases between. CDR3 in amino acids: CASSHSPRAGELFF. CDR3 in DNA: TGTGCCAGCAGCCATTCTCCGAGAGCCGGGGAGCTGTTTTTT.

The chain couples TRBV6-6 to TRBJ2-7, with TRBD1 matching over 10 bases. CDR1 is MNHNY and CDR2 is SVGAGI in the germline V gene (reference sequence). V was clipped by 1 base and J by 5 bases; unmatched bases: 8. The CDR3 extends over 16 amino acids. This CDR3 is CASSYWAGTGAHEQYF. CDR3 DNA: TGTGCCAGCAGTTACTGGGCCGGGACAGGGGCCCACGAGCAGTACTTC.

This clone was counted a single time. CDR3 coding DNA: TGTGCCAGCAGTTTTTCCCCGCAGGGTGAAGGCTACACCTTC. It yields the protein CASSFSPQGEGYTF. The gene calls are TRBV27 and TRBJ1-2; maybe TRBD1 (5 bases). CDR1 is MNHEY and CDR2 is SMNVEV in the germline V gene (reference sequence). The germline V and J ends were trimmed by 3 bases and 8 bases, with 16 bases remaining between them. The CDR3 is 14 amino acids.

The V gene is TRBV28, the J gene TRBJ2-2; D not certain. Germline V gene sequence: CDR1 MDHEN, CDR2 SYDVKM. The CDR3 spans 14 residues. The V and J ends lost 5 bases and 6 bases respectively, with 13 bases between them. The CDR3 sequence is CASSQAGGAGELFF. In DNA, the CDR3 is TGTGCCAGCAGTCAGGCCGGTGGGGCCGGGGAGCTGTTTTTT.

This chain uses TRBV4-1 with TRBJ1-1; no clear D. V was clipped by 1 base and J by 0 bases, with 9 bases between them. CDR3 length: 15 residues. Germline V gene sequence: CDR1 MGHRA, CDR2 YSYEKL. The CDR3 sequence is CASSQGPVMNTEAFF. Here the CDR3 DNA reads TGCGCCAGCAGCCAAGGCCCTGTCATGAACACTGAAGCTTTCTTT.

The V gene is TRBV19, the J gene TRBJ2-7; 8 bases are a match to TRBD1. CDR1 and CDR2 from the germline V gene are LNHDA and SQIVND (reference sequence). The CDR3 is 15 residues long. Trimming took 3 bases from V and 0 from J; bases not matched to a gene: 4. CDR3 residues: CASSIGDRSSYEQYF. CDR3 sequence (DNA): TGTGCCAGTAGTATTGGGGACAGGAGCTCCTACGAGCAGTACTTC.

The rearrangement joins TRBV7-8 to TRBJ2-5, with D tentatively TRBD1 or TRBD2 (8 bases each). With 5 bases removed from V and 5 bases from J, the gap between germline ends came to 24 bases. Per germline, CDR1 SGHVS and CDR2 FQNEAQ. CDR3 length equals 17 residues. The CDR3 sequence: CASSPRGRGDEKETQYF. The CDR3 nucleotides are TGTGCCAGCAGCCCCAGGGGGCGGGGGGACGAAAAGGAGACCCAGTACTTC.

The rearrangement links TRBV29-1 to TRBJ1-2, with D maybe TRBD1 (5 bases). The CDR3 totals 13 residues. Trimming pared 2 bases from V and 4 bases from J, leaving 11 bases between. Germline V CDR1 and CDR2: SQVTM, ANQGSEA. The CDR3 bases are TGCAGCGTTGAATCCGGGGGGGTCTATGGCTACACCTTC. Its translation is CSVESGGVYGYTF.

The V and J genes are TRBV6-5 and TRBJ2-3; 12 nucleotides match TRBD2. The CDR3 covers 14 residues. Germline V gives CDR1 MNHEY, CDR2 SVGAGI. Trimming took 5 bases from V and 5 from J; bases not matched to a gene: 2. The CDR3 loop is CASSELAGGDTQYF. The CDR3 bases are TGTGCCAGCAGTGAACTAGCGGGGGGAGATACGCAGTATTTT.

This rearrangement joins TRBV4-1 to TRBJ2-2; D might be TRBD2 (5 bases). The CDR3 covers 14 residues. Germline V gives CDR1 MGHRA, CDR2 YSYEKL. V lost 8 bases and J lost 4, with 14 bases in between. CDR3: CASSSASPTGELFF. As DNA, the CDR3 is TGCGCCAGCTCCTCAGCTAGCCCCACCGGGGAGCTGTTTTTT.

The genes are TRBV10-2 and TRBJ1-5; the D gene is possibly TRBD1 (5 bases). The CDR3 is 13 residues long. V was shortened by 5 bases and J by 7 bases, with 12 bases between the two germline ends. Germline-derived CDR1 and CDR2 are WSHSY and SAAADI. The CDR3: CASSLGAGQPQHF. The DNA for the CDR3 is TGCGCCAGCAGTTTAGGGGCCGGGCAGCCCCAGCATTTT.

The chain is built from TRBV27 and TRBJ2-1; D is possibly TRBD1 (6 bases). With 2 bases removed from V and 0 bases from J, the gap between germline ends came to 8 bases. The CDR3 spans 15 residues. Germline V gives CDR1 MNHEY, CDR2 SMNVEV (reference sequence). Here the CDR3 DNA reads TGTGCCAGCAGTTTACGGGACACCTCCTACAATGAGCAGTTCTTC. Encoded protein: CASSLRDTSYNEQFF.

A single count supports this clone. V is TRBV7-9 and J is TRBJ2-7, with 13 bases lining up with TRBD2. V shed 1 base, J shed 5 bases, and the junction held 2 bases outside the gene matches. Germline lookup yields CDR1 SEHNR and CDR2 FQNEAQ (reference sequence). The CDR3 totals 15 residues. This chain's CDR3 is CASSLGGLAGDEQYF. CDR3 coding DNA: TGTGCCAGCAGCTTAGGAGGACTAGCGGGAGACGAGCAGTACTTC.